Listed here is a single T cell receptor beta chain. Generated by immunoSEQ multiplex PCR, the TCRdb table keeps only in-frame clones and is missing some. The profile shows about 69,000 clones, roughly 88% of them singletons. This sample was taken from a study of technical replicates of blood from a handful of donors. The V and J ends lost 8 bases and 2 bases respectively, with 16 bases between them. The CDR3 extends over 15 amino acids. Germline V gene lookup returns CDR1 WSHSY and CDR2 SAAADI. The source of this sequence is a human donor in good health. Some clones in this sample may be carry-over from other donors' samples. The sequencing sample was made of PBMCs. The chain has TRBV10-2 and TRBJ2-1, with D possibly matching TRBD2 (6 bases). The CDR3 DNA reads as TGCGCCAGCGGAGAGAGCGGGCTAGCCTACAATGAGCAGTTCTTC. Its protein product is CASGESGLAYNEQFF.